Listed below are T cell receptor beta chains from one sample, sequenced in a study of CD8 T cells in Susac syndrome. Each CDR3 protein is one row after TCRdb ran MiXCR on the immunoSEQ multiplex PCR reads. Among 150,000 to 200,000 distinct CDR3 sequences listed, approximately 95% were seen once. The specimen was CD8+ T cells from PBMCs. All receptors come from a human donor with Susac syndrome. CDR3s include the opening cysteine and the closing phenylalanine or tryptophan. The D gene is left open where the match is weak. Expanded clones are given a class, and other clones once, few, many or no size at all.

j_call clone_size d_call v_call cdr3_nt cdr3_aa
TRBJ1-2 - - TRBV2 TGTGCCAGCAAGGAGGGTATCGCTGATGGCTACACCTTC CASKEGIADGYTF
TRBJ2-7 - TRBD1 TRBV27 TGTGCCAGCAAACCGGGACAGGGTCCCCACGAGCAGTACTTC CASKPGQGPHEQYF
TRBJ2-5 - TRBD1 TRBV10-2 TGCGCCAGCAGTGTCGGACAGGGGGATCAAGAGACCCAGTACTTC CASSVGQGDQETQYF
TRBJ1-4 - TRBD1 TRBV13 TGTGCCAGCAGCCTCAGACAGGGGTGGACTAATGAAAAACTGTTTTTT CASSLRQGWTNEKLFF
TRBJ2-2 once - TRBV7-9 TGTGCCAGCAGGCCGGGACTCAGAACTCGGTTTAGCACCGGGGAGCTGTTTTTT CASRPGLRTRFSTGELFF
TRBJ1-2 - - TRBV14 TGTGCCAGCAGCCAAGATTTCGTGGGCGCAGCCGGCTACACCTTC CASSQDFVGAAGYTF
TRBJ1-4 - - TRBV3-1 TGTGCCAGCAGCCAGACTAATGAAAAACTGTTTTTT CASSQTNEKLFF
TRBJ2-7 - - TRBV12-3/TRBV12-4 TGTGCCAACCTCCTTCCTGGGGTAACGTACGAGCAGTACTTC CANLLPGVTYEQYF
TRBJ2-2 - - TRBV13 TGTGCCAGCAGTAAGAGCACCGGGGAGCTGTTTTTT CASSKSTGELFF
TRBJ1-3 - TRBD1 TRBV2 TGTGCCAGCAGTGGGACAGGGAGCTCTGGAAACACCATATATTTT CASSGTGSSGNTIYF
TRBJ2-5 once TRBD1 TRBV7-9 TGTGCCAGCAGCCCAGGGACAGGGCTCTCGGAGACCCAGTACTTC CASSPGTGLSETQYF
TRBJ2-5 - TRBD1 TRBV28 TGTGCCAGCAGTGAGCTAGACGGACAGGCAAAACGGGAGACCCAGTACTTC CASSELDGQAKRETQYF
TRBJ2-2 - - TRBV5-4 TGTGCCAGCAGTGGTGCCGGAGTGTCGAACACCGGGGAGCTGTTTTTT CASSGAGVSNTGELFF
TRBJ2-3 - TRBD1 TRBV5-1 TGCGCCAGCAGCCCGACAGGGGGTAGGACAGATACGCAGTATTTT CASSPTGGRTDTQYF
TRBJ2-6 - - TRBV29-1 TGCAGCGTTGAAGTTGGACAGTCAGACTCTGGGGCCAACGTCCTGACTTTC CSVEVGQSDSGANVLTF
TRBJ1-5 - - TRBV30 TGTGCCTGGAGTGCCGGGACGACCCAGCATTTT CAWSAGTTQHF
TRBJ2-3 - TRBD2 TRBV12-3/TRBV12-4 TGTGCCAGCAGTCCGGCGGGACTAGTCTCTAGCACAGATACGCAGTATTTT CASSPAGLVSSTDTQYF
TRBJ1-5 - - TRBV12-3/TRBV12-4 TGTGCCAGCAGTCCCAATGTGGGGAGCAATCAGCCCCAGCATTTT CASSPNVGSNQPQHF
TRBJ2-7 - TRBD1 TRBV20-1 TGCAGTGCTAGAGATCTGGACAGGTACCACGAGCAGTACTTC CSARDLDRYHEQYF
TRBJ2-4 - - TRBV6-1 TGTGCCAGCAGCCGACACCAGGATGGAGCCAAAAACATTCAGTACTTC CASSRHQDGAKNIQYF
TRBJ2-1 - - TRBV12-5 TGTGCTAGTGGTTCAGGACCAATCTCCTACAATGAGCAGTTCTTC CASGSGPISYNEQFF
TRBJ1-4 - - TRBV25-1 TGTGCCAGCAGTGAATCGGGGAGTGAAGGGGCCCGATCGGAAAAACTGTTTTTT CASSESGSEGARSEKLFF
TRBJ2-1 - - TRBV4-1 TGCGCCAGCAGCCAACTCAGCGGTGGGGCTACTAACAATGAGCAGTTCTTC CASSQLSGGATNNEQFF
TRBJ1-4 - - TRBV29-1 TGCAGCGTTGAAGACTTTACGGAAGATAGAAATGAAAAACTGTTTTTT CSVEDFTEDRNEKLFF
TRBJ2-5 - TRBD2 TRBV20-1 TGCAGTGCTAGAGGTCTGGGGACTAGCGGGAGTTATGAGACCCAGTACTTC CSARGLGTSGSYETQYF
TRBJ1-1 - - TRBV14 TGTGCCAGCAGCCAAGAATGGTGGACAGATGAAGCTTTCTTT CASSQEWWTDEAFF
TRBJ2-1 - TRBD2 TRBV9 TGTGCCAGCAGCGAGAGCGGGAGCTTTTACAATGAGCAGTTCTTC CASSESGSFYNEQFF
TRBJ2-6 few - TRBV19 TGTGCCAGTAGCCAAAACAGTGGGGCCAACGTCCTGACTTTC CASSQNSGANVLTF
TRBJ1-1 once - TRBV5-1 TGCGCCAGCAGCTTGTTTGCCAGGGAGATGATGAACACTGAAGCTTTCTTT CASSLFAREMMNTEAFF
TRBJ2-7 once - TRBV5-6 TGTGCCAGCAGCTTGGTGTCGCTTTCCTACGAGCAGTACTTC CASSLVSLSYEQYF
TRBJ2-7 - - TRBV7-9 TGTGCCAGCAGCTTAGTCTGGACAGAGGAGCAGTACTTC CASSLVWTEEQYF
TRBJ2-3 - - TRBV5-6 TGTGCCAGCAGCTTGTTCGGGACTAGCACAGATACGCAGTATTTT CASSLFGTSTDTQYF
TRBJ1-2 - - TRBV9 TGTGCCAGCAGCGTAGAAGGTAGGACGGTCCATGGCTACACCTTC CASSVEGRTVHGYTF
TRBJ2-2 - - TRBV30 TGTGCCGGACGAGGGGCGGCGCTTCTATCATCTAGTGCCGGGGAGCTGTTTTTT CAGRGAALLSSSAGELFF
TRBJ2-3 - - TRBV11-2 TGTGCCAGCAGCTTCAGAGGGCGGGCCAGAATCGATACGCAGTATTTT CASSFRGRARIDTQYF
TRBJ2-2 - - TRBV5-1 TGCGCCAGCAGCCTTGCGGGACAGAGGAACACCGGGGAGCTGTTTTTT CASSLAGQRNTGELFF
TRBJ2-3 - TRBD2 TRBV4-2 TGTGCCAGCAGCCAAGGGACTAGTAGCACAGATACGCAGTATTTT CASSQGTSSTDTQYF
TRBJ1-5 - - TRBV3-1 TGTGCCAGCAGCCAATCTCTTGCGGTCAATCAGCCCCAGCATTTT CASSQSLAVNQPQHF
TRBJ2-5 - - TRBV6-5 TGTGCCAGCACCACCGTAGGGCTGAAAGAGACCCAGTACTTC CASTTVGLKETQYF
TRBJ2-2 - TRBD2 TRBV28 TGTGCCAGCAAACCGGGACTAGCAAACACCGGGGAGCTGTTTTTT CASKPGLANTGELFF
TRBJ1-2 - - TRBV13 TGTGCCAGCAGCTTATGGGCAGCCCCAAACTATGGCTACACCTTC CASSLWAAPNYGYTF
TRBJ1-5 - - TRBV7-2 TGTGCCAGCAGCTTAGGAAGGCAATCCCTCTACCAGCATTTT CASSLGRQSLYQHF
TRBJ2-1 - TRBD2 TRBV27 TGTGCCAGCAGGCCCGGGGCGGGAGTGGTGGACAATGAGCAGTTCTTC CASRPGAGVVDNEQFF
TRBJ2-7 - - TRBV7-9 TGTGCCAGCAGCACCGATGAGGACAGCCATTACTACGAGCAGTACTTC CASSTDEDSHYYEQYF
TRBJ2-5 - - TRBV13 TGTGCCAGCAGCAAACAGGGAGAAGAGACCCAGTACTTC CASSKQGEETQYF
TRBJ2-3 - - TRBV20-1 TGCAGTGCGGGTAGGGGTGATACGCAGTATTTT CSAGRGDTQYF
TRBJ2-3 - TRBD2 TRBV2 TGTGCCAGCAACTTTCTAGCGGGGGGGAACACAGATACGCAGTATTTT CASNFLAGGNTDTQYF
TRBJ1-2 - - TRBV7-2 TGTGCCAGCAGCTTATACTCTCCCAGGGGCATATATGGCTACACCTTC CASSLYSPRGIYGYTF
TRBJ1-5 - - TRBV10-2 TGCGCCAGCAGTGGGGCAGCGAATCAGCCCCAGCATTTT CASSGAANQPQHF
TRBJ2-1 - - TRBV29-1 TGCAGCGTTGATCTACAGAGCTCCTACAATGAGCAGTTCTTC CSVDLQSSYNEQFF
TRBJ2-7 - - TRBV27 TGTGCCAGCAGTTTATCCCCAGTCTCCTACGAGCAGTACTTC CASSLSPVSYEQYF
TRBJ1-5 once TRBD1 TRBV23-1 TGCGCCAGCAGTCACCCACCGTCTGGGAGGGGGCACGAACACAATCAGCCCCAGCATTTT CASSHPPSGRGHEHNQPQHF
TRBJ2-1 - - TRBV20-1 TGCAGTGCTCAGGGCCAGTATAACTACAATGAGCAGTTCTTC CSAQGQYNYNEQFF
TRBJ2-7 - - TRBV28 TGTGCCAGCAGTTTATCGGGCAGGGAAGACGAGCAGTACTTC CASSLSGREDEQYF
TRBJ2-1 - TRBD1 TRBV4-1 TGCGCCAGCAGCCAGAACCAGGGGGCTGAGCAGTTCTTC CASSQNQGAEQFF